This TCR beta chain was profiled in a study of metastatic and nonmetastatic thyroid tumors. Study-level information: From malignant and benign thyroid patients, repertoires in blood and in tumor or nodule tissue were compared.

V was cut by 6 bases and J by 4 bases, with 12 bases left in between. From germline, CDR1 is MNHNS and CDR2 SASEGT. This CDR3 comprises 13 residues. TCRdb re-clonotyped the PCR reads via MiXCR. The sample yields around 28,000 clones, roughly 13% seen once. Nobody among the patients had been given any treatment before thyroid surgery. This clone was observed a few times. The J gene is TRBJ1-1, the V gene TRBV6-1; D is uncertain. What was sequenced was blood. This receptor was taken from a female donor with papillary thyroid cancer or a benign thyroid nodule (not recorded which). Some clones in this sample may be carry-over from other donors' samples. The CDR3 DNA reads TGTGCCAGCAGAGAGGACGGAGGCACTGAAGCTTTCTTT. Translating gives CASREDGGTEAFF.